This TCR beta chain was captured by sequencing in a study of spatial heterogeneity in lung cancer. TCRdb re-called the 5' RACE reads through MiXCR, storing one row per CDR3 protein. The table has about 22,000 distinct CDR3 sequences, about 5.6% seen once; the top ten hold less than 35%. The sample's time point: sample taken at primary tumor resection. This clonotype was observed a handful of times. Source: PBMCs, taken at surgery. This clonotype originated in a male donor with early-stage non-small cell lung cancer.

CDR3 coding DNA: TGTGCCACCAGCACCCCATGGAGTGGGGCAAGGAATCAGCCCCAGCATTTT. Protein: CATSTPWSGARNQPQHF. The chain employs TRBV15 and TRBJ1-5; TRBD1 might be the D (5 bases). In germline, CDR1 is LNHNV, CDR2 YYDKDF (reference sequence). The V and J ends lost 4 bases and 4 bases respectively, with 20 bases between them. This CDR3 region has 17 residues.